This T cell receptor beta chain was captured by sequencing in a study of T cells expressing NK-cell markers (dated by TCRdb to about 2020). For context, the study as a whole: In sorted CD3+CD56+NKG2C+, CD3+CD56+NKG2C- and CD3+CD56-NKG2C+ T-cell subsets from 8 or 9 donors, TCR beta-chain repertoires were profiled. Among the eight sequenced donors, only one was HCMV-seronegative, while the other seven were HCMV-seropositive. The study sequenced eight donors, all healthy volunteers chosen at random: three men and five women. The libraries were sequenced on Illumina HiSeq 2000/2500, MiSeq or NextSeq, producing 2 x 150 bp reads.

As regards this clonotype: Its binding antigen is unknown.

General findings and caveats noted by the study authors: In roughly 6 donors, the dominant CD3+CD56+NKG2C+ clonotypes were found to rank among the top 10 CD8+ clonotypes and to make up about 1.0-7.5% of CD8+ T cells. It remained unclear whether the expanded NKG2C-expressing T cell clones were specific for HCMV antigens. Those dominant clonotypes were again the most abundant among CD3+CD56-NKG2C+ cells in a few donors, at about 25-60.1%.

Including cysteine and phenylalanine, the CDR3 has 15 amino acids. No coding sequence is recorded. As encoded in the germline V gene, CDR1 is KGHDR while CDR2 is SFDVKD. Sequencing took place on an Illumina HiSeq 2000. The TCR beta cDNA libraries were made using 5'RACE template switching, a step that added both a universal primer site and unique molecular identifiers. cDNA synthesis was primed from the TCR beta constant segment and was followed by two successive PCR amplification steps. As for the authors' bioinformatics: MIGEC was used to demultiplex reads and group the reads by UMI, and MiTCR was used to assemble and quantify clonotypes. To exclude erroneous sequences, only TCR cDNA sequences supported by at least two reads were retained. Downstream repertoire analysis used the tcR package, and clonotypes were matched across fractions by CDR3 nucleotide sequence plus V segment. VDJmatch was used to annotate antigen specificity against VDJdb, with one amino acid substitution allowed in CDR3. TCRdb reprocessed the sequencing reads and holds a single record per CDR3 protein sequence, with no DNA. None of the V and J calls come from the authors' own analysis; TCRdb made them. The sample table on file contains about 410,000 distinct CDR3 sequences. The ten largest clones add up to about 11% of the sample.

HCMV-specific IgG was detected in serum with a commercial ELISA kit to determine HCMV serostatus. Ficoll density gradient centrifugation was used to isolate peripheral blood mononuclear cells from blood. The chain couples TRBV24-1 to TRBJ1-1. What was sequenced was blood T cells: a sorted CD56 or NKG2C T cell subset, CD4+ or CD8+ T cells, or bulk PBMC T cells (not recorded which). This clonotype was sampled from a woman in her forties or fifties in good health. Donor details come from another sample of the same person, matched by shared clones. The CDR3 region: CATSGLVGKNTEAFF.